This T cell receptor (beta chain) was identified in a study of cytotoxic CD8 clonotypes in ibrutinib-treated CLL. Overall study: Responses comprised 25 or so partial and 2 complete; at median roughly 66 months, 14 remained remitted and about twelve progressed.

This CDR3 region has 14 residues. The V segment lost 5 bases and the J segment 7 bases; nucleotides outside the gene matches: 8. Germline lookup yields CDR1 MNHEY and CDR2 SVGAGI. This clone came up a few times. The antigen is not known. Points from the study as a whole: Public clonotypes, found uncommonly, either contracted or stayed stable on treatment. The study found baseline clonality above age-matched healthy donors, tracking circulating CD8+ T-cell counts. Whereas clonality rose at ibrutinib response, it declined toward baseline at progression.

Repertoires were generated with immunoSEQ multiplex PCR, while TCRdb's copy carries only in-frame clones and drops some. This table has about 130,000 clones, around four fifths appearing once. This sequence joins TRBV6-5 and TRBJ1-5, with 7 bases lining up with TRBD1. Here the sequenced sample was PBMCs, taken after 24 months of ibrutinib treatment. The sequence was obtained from a human donor with chronic lymphocytic leukemia. The CDR3 sequence: CASSRHAGGQPQHF. The CDR3 DNA reads TGTGCCAGCAGTCGCCACGCAGGGGGACAGCCCCAGCATTTT.